A single sample is the source of the 27 T cell receptor beta chains below, sequenced in a study of Ad26.COV2.S vaccination and SARS-CoV-2 variants. Produced via immunoSEQ multiplex PCR; TCRdb's table is partial and in-frame only. This sample has around 240,000 clones, with approximately 88% found just once. This sample's treatment: around 19 received Ad26.COV2.S at low or high dose, single or two shots; roughly 5 received placebo; per-sample allocation not given. Vaccine and placebo recipients were sampled on day 63 after the first injection. The sequencing used peripheral blood, collected in a trial of Ad26.COV2.S vaccine versus placebo. The receptors stem from a person aged 18-65 years who received the Ad26.COV2.S COVID-19 vaccine or a placebo.

This clone was detected a few times. The rearrangement links TRBV21-1 to TRBJ1-4; TRBD1 was called by the table and not checked on the DNA. TRBV21-1 is an annotated pseudogene. There are 16 residues in the CDR3. The CDR3 coding sequence is TGTGCCATTAACGGGACAGGGGGCAGCTGGAATGAAAAACTGTTTTTT. Protein: CAINGTGGSWNEKLFF.

The genes are TRBV7-9 and TRBJ1-1; no clear D gene. CDR1 and CDR2 from the germline V gene are SEHNR and FQNEAQ (reference sequence). The CDR3 is 12 amino acids. V dropped 5 bases and J dropped 5 bases, with 9 bases sitting between them. In nucleotides, the CDR3 is TGTGCCAGCAGCCTAGGACGGACTGAAGCTTTCTTT. Protein product: CASSLGRTEAFF.

The chain joins TRBV7-9 to TRBJ1-2; the D is unclear. There are 11 residues in the CDR3. With 11 bases removed from V and 7 bases from J, the gap between germline ends came to 14 bases. Germline CDR1 and CDR2: SEHNR and FQNEAQ (reference sequence). CDR3 sequence reads: CALGGKVGYTF. CDR3 coding DNA: TGTGCCCTAGGAGGGAAGGTTGGCTACACCTTC. Filled out from reference TRBV7-9 and TRBJ1-2, the complete variable domain reads DTGVSQNPRHKITKRGQNVTFRCDPISEHNRLYWYRQTLGQGPEFLTYFQNEAQLEKSRLLSDRFSAERPKGSFSTLEIQRTEQGDSAMYLCALGGKVGYTFGSGTRLTVV.

V usage is TRBV11-3 and J usage is TRBJ2-1; either TRBD1 or TRBD2 may fit D (6 bases each). CDR3 length: 16 residues. V dropped 0 bases and J dropped 5 bases, with 14 bases sitting between them. Germline CDR1 is SGHNT and CDR2 is YENEEA. The CDR3, as DNA: TGTGCCAGCAGCTTAGATCTAACGGGGGCAGACAATGAGCAGTTCTTC. Amino acids: CASSLDLTGADNEQFF.

The V call is TRBV27, the J call TRBJ2-5; perhaps D is TRBD1 or TRBD2 (5 bases each). V was trimmed by 8 bases and J by 5 bases, leaving 12 bases between them. The CDR3 extends over 12 amino acids. Germline assignment: CDR1 MNHEY and CDR2 SMNVEV (reference sequence). The CDR3 spells CASAGTRETQYF. The CDR3, as DNA: TGTGCCAGCGCCGGGACCAGGGAGACCCAGTACTTC.

This chain links TRBV18 with TRBJ2-1; no reliable D call. This CDR3 contains 14 residues. The V end was cut by 1 base, the J end by 8 bases, with 12 bases between. Per the germline V gene, CDR1 is KGHSH and CDR2 is LQKENI. The CDR3 loop reads CASSPLSAKYEQFF. Here the CDR3 DNA reads TGTGCCAGCTCACCACTATCGGCCAAATATGAGCAGTTCTTC. Combining the CDR3 with reference TRBV18 and TRBJ2-1 gives the whole variable domain NAGVMQNPRHLVRRRGQEARLRCSPMKGHSHVYWYRQLPEEGLKFMVYLQKENIIDESGMPKERFSAEFPKEGPSILRIQQVVRGDSAAYFCASSPLSAKYEQFFGPGTRLTVL.

This sequence joins TRBV6-1 and TRBJ2-6; D call uncertain. Per germline, CDR1 MNHNS and CDR2 SASEGT. V shed 1 base and J shed 2 bases, with 9 bases lying between them. The CDR3 extends over 16 amino acids. CDR3 sequence (DNA): TGTGCCAGCAGTGAAGTCTGGCGGACTGGGGCCAACGTCCTGACTTTC. Protein: CASSEVWRTGANVLTF.

The rearrangement joins TRBV27 to TRBJ2-7; TRBD2 is a possible D gene (7 bases). CDR1 is MNHEY, CDR2 SMNVEV, per germline (reference sequence). With 2 bases removed from V and 2 bases from J, the gap between germline ends came to 10 bases. There are 14 residues in the CDR3. CDR3 amino acids: CASSLRGGAYEQYF. The CDR3 DNA sequence: TGTGCCAGCAGTTTAAGGGGGGGCGCCTACGAGCAGTACTTC.

V usage is TRBV10-2 and J usage is TRBJ2-1; TRBD1 or TRBD2 may be the D gene (5 bases each). Germline loops: CDR1 WSHSY, CDR2 SAAADI. V was pared by 7 bases and J by 1 base, with 8 bases between. The CDR3 covers 13 residues. The CDR3 region has the DNA TGCGCCAGCACTGGGGGTTCCTACAATGAGCAGTTCTTC. It codes for CASTGGSYNEQFF.

The chain uses TRBV19 and TRBJ2-5, with D possibly TRBD2 on 6 matching bases. The CDR3 has 15 amino acids. The germline V gene encodes CDR1 LNHDA and CDR2 SQIVND (reference sequence). V was shortened by 3 bases and J by 4 bases, with 15 bases between the two germline ends. Here the CDR3 DNA reads TGTGCCAGTAGTATTTTACTGGAGGGGAGAGAGACCCAGTACTTC. Amino acids: CASSILLEGRETQYF.

The chain recombines TRBV28 with TRBJ2-3; 9 bases line up with TRBD1. V lost 8 bases to trimming and J lost 4 bases; unmatched junction nucleotides: 7. Germline assignment: CDR1 MDHEN and CDR2 SYDVKM. This CDR3 has 14 amino acids. The CDR3 sequence: CASGFTGGPDTQYF. In DNA form, the CDR3 reads TGTGCCAGCGGGTTTACAGGGGGCCCAGATACGCAGTATTTT.

The chain joins TRBV6-2 or TRBV6-3 to TRBJ2-3; TRBD1 might be the D (6 bases). The CDR3 length is 14 residues. The germline V and J ends were trimmed by 6 bases and 2 bases, with 12 bases remaining between them. CDR1 is MNHEY and CDR2 is SVGEGT in the germline V gene. The CDR3 reads CASSRRQATDTQYF. CDR3 sequence (DNA): TGTGCCAGCAGCCGAAGACAGGCCACAGATACGCAGTATTTT.

V gene TRBV5-1 combines with J gene TRBJ1-5, with TRBD1 matching over 7 bases. This CDR3 spans 15 amino acids. V lost 0 bases to trimming and J lost 4 bases; unmatched junction nucleotides: 4. CDR1 is SGHRS, CDR2 YFSETQ, per germline. Written as DNA, the CDR3 is TGCGCCAGCAGCTTGGCCGGGACAGAAAATCAGCCCCAGCATTTT. Protein: CASSLAGTENQPQHF. Combining the CDR3 with reference TRBV5-1 and TRBJ1-5 gives the whole variable domain KAGVTQTPRYLIKTRGQQVTLSCSPISGHRSVSWYQQTPGQGLQFLFEYFSETQRNKGNFPGRFSGRQFSNSRSEMNVSTLELGDSALYLCASSLAGTENQPQHFGDGTRLSIL.

V is TRBV7-9 and J is TRBJ1-1; D is unclear. CDR1 is SEHNR and CDR2 is FQNEAQ in the germline V gene (reference sequence). V lost 6 bases and J lost 1, with 9 bases in between. This CDR3 has 13 residues. The DNA for the CDR3 is TGTGCCAGCAGTACGAACAGGAACACTGAAGCTTTCTTT. It encodes CASSTNRNTEAFF.

The chain combines TRBV5-1 with TRBJ1-6, with D perhaps TRBD1 (5 bases). V dropped 2 bases and J dropped 7 bases, with 13 bases sitting between them. There are 15 residues in the CDR3. Germline CDR1 and CDR2: SGHRS and YFSETQ. The chain's CDR3 is CASSFGYEGNSPLHF. Written as DNA, the CDR3 is TGCGCCAGCAGCTTTGGATACGAGGGGAATTCACCCCTCCACTTT.

J is TRBJ1-5 and V is TRBV3-1 (or the pseudogene TRBV3-2); 7 bases are a match to TRBD1. The CDR3 extends over 18 amino acids. Trimming removed 1 base from V and 1 base from J; junction bases left unmatched: 10. The V gene's germline CDR1 is LGHDT and CDR2 YNNKEL (reference sequence). The CDR3 reads CASSQGPPTGWSNQPQHF. Written as DNA, the CDR3 is TGTGCCAGCAGCCAAGGACCCCCGACAGGGTGGAGCAATCAGCCCCAGCATTTT.

This chain's CDR3 is CASSVEGEGTEAFF. CDR3 DNA sequence: TGTGCCAGCAGCGTAGAAGGGGAAGGGACTGAAGCTTTCTTT. The chain joins TRBV9 to TRBJ1-1; D possibly corresponds to TRBD1 (5 bases). Trimming shortened V by 0 bases and J by 5 bases, and 11 bases separated the two germline ends. This CDR3 contains 14 residues. Germline values: CDR1 SGDLS, CDR2 YYNGEE.

The chain combines TRBV6-5 with TRBJ2-7; D is perhaps TRBD1 or TRBD2 (5 bases each). The V end lost 2 bases, the J end lost 2 bases, and 7 bases lay between the germline ends. Germline V lookup: CDR1 MNHEY, CDR2 SVGAGI. The CDR3 contains 13 residues. The CDR3 coding sequence is TGTGCCAGCAGTTACAGAGGGGCCTACGAGCAGTACTTC. Protein: CASSYRGAYEQYF.

V gene TRBV6-5 combines with J gene TRBJ1-2, with D possibly being TRBD1 (5 bases). V dropped 8 bases and J dropped 2 bases, with 12 bases sitting between them. The germline V gene has CDR1 MNHEY and CDR2 SVGAGI. The CDR3 is made up of 13 amino acids. The CDR3 DNA sequence: TGTGCCAGCGGCAAGACAGTCAACTATGGCTACACCTTC. Its protein product is CASGKTVNYGYTF.

The V gene is TRBV28, the J gene TRBJ2-2, with 9 bases lining up with TRBD2. The germline gives CDR1 MDHEN, CDR2 SYDVKM. Trimming took 5 bases from V and 3 from J; bases not matched to a gene: 4. The CDR3 extends over 15 amino acids. The CDR3 sequence is CASSLSGRDTGELFF. CDR3 in DNA: TGTGCCAGCAGTCTTAGCGGGAGAGACACCGGGGAGCTGTTTTTT.

The gene calls are TRBV6-5 and TRBJ2-7; 12 bases align to TRBD2. V lost 6 bases and J lost 0; bases outside the gene matches: 3. Germline V CDR1 and CDR2: MNHEY, SVGAGI. The CDR3 extends over 15 amino acids. The CDR3: CASRGLAGTSYEQYF. CDR3 in DNA: TGTGCCAGCAGGGGACTAGCGGGCACCTCCTACGAGCAGTACTTC.

The gene calls are TRBV6-5 and TRBJ2-7; TRBD2 agrees at 8 bases. The ends lost 7 bases at V and 4 bases at J; junction bases unmatched: 9. This CDR3 contains 14 residues. Germline V gene sequence: CDR1 MNHEY, CDR2 SVGAGI. CDR3 nucleotides: TGTGCCAGCAAACCACCGGGACTAGGTTACGAGCAGTACTTC. Its translation is CASKPPGLGYEQYF.

CDR3: CASSQGTGGFPYEQYF. For the CDR3, the DNA is TGTGCCAGCAGCCAAGGGACAGGGGGATTTCCGTACGAGCAGTACTTC. The chain recombines TRBV3-1 (or the pseudogene TRBV3-2) with TRBJ2-7; 10 nucleotides align to TRBD1. CDR1 is LGHDT and CDR2 is YNNKEL in the germline V gene (reference sequence). V lost 1 base, J lost 4 bases, and 7 bases stayed unmatched. CDR3 length equals 16 residues.

This chain uses TRBV4-3 with TRBJ1-2; tentative D call: TRBD1 (6 bases). The ends were cut back, 0 bases at V and 8 bases at J, with 13 bases in the middle. The germline CDR1 and CDR2 sequences are LGHNA and YSLEER. This CDR3 spans 14 amino acids. CDR3 DNA sequence: TGCGCCAGCAGCCAAGATGGGGGCCGGCGGGGCTACACCTTC. Translated: CASSQDGGRRGYTF.

The rearrangement joins TRBV7-9 to TRBJ2-7; no definite D call. The ends were cut back, 4 bases at V and 2 bases at J, with 9 bases in the middle. Germline CDR1 SEHNR, CDR2 FQNEAQ (reference sequence). There are 13 residues in the CDR3. The CDR3 spells CASSSTHTYEQYF. CDR3 DNA sequence: TGTGCCAGCAGCTCGACACATACCTACGAGCAGTACTTC.

This chain connects TRBV9 to TRBJ2-7, with D possibly called TRBD1 or TRBD2 (6 bases each). V shed 0 bases and J shed 3 bases, with 13 bases lying between them. There are 15 residues in the CDR3. Germline V gives CDR1 SGDLS, CDR2 YYNGEE. The CDR3 coding sequence is TGTGCCAGCAGCGTAGTTCCGGGGGACAACTACGAGCAGTACTTC. Protein: CASSVVPGDNYEQYF.

This clone was counted at least ten times. The chain is built from TRBV9 and TRBJ1-1; unclear D gene. CDR3 length: 14 amino acids. The ends were cut back, 0 bases at V and 3 bases at J, with 9 bases in the middle. Germline V gene lookup returns CDR1 SGDLS and CDR2 YYNGEE. The chain's CDR3 is CASSVAVIDTEAFF. The CDR3 DNA reads TGTGCCAGCAGCGTAGCTGTGATTGACACTGAAGCTTTCTTT.